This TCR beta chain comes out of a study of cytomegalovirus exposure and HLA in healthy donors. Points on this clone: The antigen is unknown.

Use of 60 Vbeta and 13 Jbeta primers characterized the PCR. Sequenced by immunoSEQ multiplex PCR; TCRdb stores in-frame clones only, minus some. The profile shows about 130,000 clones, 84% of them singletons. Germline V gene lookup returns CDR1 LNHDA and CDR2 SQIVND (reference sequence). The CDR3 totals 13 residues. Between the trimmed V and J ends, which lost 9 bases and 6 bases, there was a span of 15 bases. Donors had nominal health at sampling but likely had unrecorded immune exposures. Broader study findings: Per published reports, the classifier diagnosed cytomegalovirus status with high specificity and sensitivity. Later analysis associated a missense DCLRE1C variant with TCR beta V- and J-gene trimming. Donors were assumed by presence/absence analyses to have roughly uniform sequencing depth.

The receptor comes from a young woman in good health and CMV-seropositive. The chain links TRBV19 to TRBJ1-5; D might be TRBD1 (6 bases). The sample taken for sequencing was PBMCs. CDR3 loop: CASTDQGGQPQHF. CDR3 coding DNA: TGTGCCAGCACGGATCAAGGGGGTCAGCCCCAGCATTTT.